This is a list of T cell receptor beta chains from one sample in a study of blood T cell repertoires in COVID-19. The data were produced by immunoSEQ multiplex PCR, yet TCRdb's version contains in-frame clones alone and is incomplete. In the table there are some 71,000 clones, roughly 90% of which are singletons. Sequenced input: peripheral blood. These receptors originate from a man aged 25 to 45 with acute or convalescent COVID-19. Both conserved end residues are trimmed from each CDR3. Expanded clones are given a class, and other clones once, few, many or no size at all.

TRBJ1-3	-	TRBV7-9	15	ASSLIQGASSGNTIY
TRBJ2-5	-	TRBV11-3	11	ASSEVGAKTQY
TRBJ2-1	-	TRBV6-6	13	ASSYGGLAYNEQF
TRBJ1-5	-	TRBV30	14	AWELSGQGKRQPQH
TRBJ1-2	-	TRBV18	13	ASSPEGAYGVGYT
TRBJ1-2	once	TRBV19	13	ASSIGTETAYGYT
TRBJ1-2	few	TRBV9	13	ASSAGQGVLYGYT
TRBJ2-3	-	TRBV5-1	15	ASSARTSGPTTDTQY
TRBJ1-4	-	TRBV7-9	12	ASSLDRGIKKLF
TRBJ1-1	-	TRBV5-4	12	ASSWDRGNTEAF
TRBJ2-5	-	TRBV2	13	ASTKGTQGGETQY
TRBJ1-2	-	TRBV5-1	11	ASSTTGVYGYT
TRBJ2-3	-	TRBV3-1/TRBV3-2	14	ASSHLAGGFRGTQY
TRBJ2-2	-	TRBV5-4	16	ASSRGAFRLLNTGELF
TRBJ1-2	-	TRBV7-9	13	ASSPRQGANYGYT
TRBJ1-2	once	TRBV19	16	ASSTLTGGAIRDYGYT
TRBJ1-5	-	TRBV2	10	ASSGEVQPQH
TRBJ1-1	-	TRBV18	9	ASSLNTEAF
TRBJ1-1	-	TRBV18	14	ASSPPGARGNTEAF
TRBJ1-1	once	TRBV7-9	11	ASSFDGGTEAF
TRBJ1-2	-	TRBV3-1/TRBV3-2	12	ASSQRQTNYGYT
TRBJ1-2	-	TRBV7-8	13	ASSGQRQGYGGYT
TRBJ2-1	-	TRBV7-2	12	ASSLGTSINEQF
TRBJ2-1	-	TRBV5-6	12	ASSLTEAYNEQF
TRBJ1-2	-	TRBV29-1	11	SVEDWTGGGYT
TRBJ2-3	-	TRBV5-4	11	ASSYDRADTQY
TRBJ2-2	-	TRBV5-1	13	ASSLDRQGVGELF
TRBJ1-4	-	TRBV19	14	ASSPPPGQVGEKLF
TRBJ1-5	-	TRBV20-1	13	SASSGQDFNQPQH
TRBJ1-3	-	TRBV7-9	12	ASSQGASGNTIY
TRBJ1-6	-	TRBV2	11	ASRDSFNSPLH
TRBJ2-5	-	TRBV3-1/TRBV3-2	13	ASSQLLAGVETQY
TRBJ2-7	-	TRBV3-1/TRBV3-2	13	ASSLRLAGGYEQY
TRBJ1-4	-	TRBV5-6	12	ASSLLTTNEKLF
TRBJ1-5	-	TRBV3-1/TRBV3-2	14	ASSHGFAQGNQPQH
TRBJ1-1	-	TRBV18	13	ASSPQPGQNTEAF
TRBJ2-2	-	TRBV5-5	13	ASRVSRLDTGELF
TRBJ1-1	-	TRBV11-2	13	ASSSSEIGATEAF
TRBJ1-1	-	TRBV19	9	ASSILGGAF
TRBJ2-5	few	TRBV12-3/TRBV12-4	10	ASSLSYETQY
TRBJ2-3	once	TRBV21-1	15	ASSPVPVTRSTDTQY
TRBJ1-5	-	TRBV27	10	ASGPGDQPQH
TRBJ1-3	few	TRBV19	11	ASTASQGNTIY
TRBJ1-3	-	TRBV11-2	15	ASRPDRAPLSGNTIY
TRBJ2-4	-	TRBV7-6	11	ASSLSRGNIQY
TRBJ1-5	-	TRBV19	16	ASTRGRQGVGSNQPQH
TRBJ1-1	-	TRBV6-5	12	ASSYSFPQVEAF
TRBJ2-5	-	TRBV20-1	13	SASLPAGDQETQY
TRBJ1-2	few	TRBV7-2	11	ASSLAHQAGYT
TRBJ2-4	-	TRBV4-1	17	ASSQDSLPGGRSKNIQY
TRBJ1-2	-	TRBV7-2	12	ASSLFPGYDGYT
TRBJ1-1	-	TRBV3-1/TRBV3-2	12	ASSHLTGSTEAF
TRBJ1-6	-	TRBV3-1/TRBV3-2	9	ASGTGDPLH
TRBJ2-1	-	TRBV3-1/TRBV3-2	17	ASSQFFIASGRAGNEQF